Shown below are 23 T cell receptor beta chains from a single sample sequenced in a study of shared T cell receptors in the human thymus. Sequenced by immunoSEQ multiplex PCR; TCRdb stores in-frame clones only, minus some. Found here are 700,000 to 750,000 clones, over 75% of them singletons; the top ten hold under 0.012%. This sample also belongs to another study, concerning human thymus T cells.

The specimen sequenced was thymocytes. The receptor source for this set is a girl under three years old with a congenital heart defect.

V gene TRBV5-1 combines with J gene TRBJ2-2; the D gene is possibly TRBD2 (5 bases). The CDR3 is 14 amino acids. The V gene lost 6 bases and the J gene lost 3 bases, with 12 bases spanning the gap. Germline V lookup: CDR1 SGHRS, CDR2 YFSETQ. The CDR3 bases are TGCGCCAGCATGAGGGTAGTGGACACCGGGGAGCTGTTTTTT. Its translation is CASMRVVDTGELFF.

This clone was found once. This rearrangement joins TRBV4-3 to TRBJ2-2, with 8 bases identical to TRBD2. Germline V gives CDR1 LGHNA, CDR2 YSLEER. The CDR3 consists of 16 residues. Losses at the gene ends were 0 bases for V and 6 bases for J; bases not matched to a gene: 6. DNA for the CDR3: TGCGCCAGCAGCCAAGATCGCGGGGGGCCATCCGGGGAGCTGTTTTTT. Protein sequence: CASSQDRGGPSGELFF.

The chain employs TRBV11-3 and TRBJ2-2; 7 nucleotides line up with TRBD2. The CDR3 is 13 residues long. V shed 11 bases, J shed 6 bases, and the junction held 9 bases outside the gene matches. Germline V gene lookup returns CDR1 SGHNT and CDR2 YENEEA. The CDR3 DNA is TGTGCCGGATGGGGAGGGGTCGCCGGGGAGCTGTTTTTT. As protein: CAGWGGVAGELFF. Using reference TRBV11-3 and TRBJ2-2 for the parts outside the CDR3, the full variable domain is EAGVVQSPRYKIIEKKQPVAFWCNPISGHNTLYWYLQNLGQGPELLIRYENEEAVDDSQLPKDRFSAERLKGVDSTLKIQPAELGDSAVYLCAGWGGVAGELFFGEGSRLTVL.

This chain links TRBV19 with TRBJ2-1; D may be TRBD2 (6 bases). This CDR3 has 14 residues. Germline V gene data show CDR1 as LNHDA and CDR2 as SQIVND (reference sequence). Trimming left V 5 bases short and J 5 bases short, with 13 bases between. The CDR3 nucleotides are TGTGCCAGTAGTTGTCCGGGGGTGAACAATGAGCAGTTCTTC. This translates into CASSCPGVNNEQFF.

The V call is TRBV5-1, the J call TRBJ2-7, with 10 bases fitting TRBD1. The CDR3 is made up of 15 amino acids. In germline, CDR1 is SGHRS, CDR2 YFSETQ. The junction had 6 bases not matched to a gene; V was cut back by 0 bases and J by 6 bases. The CDR3 bases are TGCGCCAGCAGCTTGGAGACAGGGGGCCTGATCGAGCAGTACTTC. Protein: CASSLETGGLIEQYF.

The V gene is TRBV4-3, the J gene TRBJ1-6; 9 bases are shared with TRBD1. Trimming took 0 bases from V and 8 from J; bases not matched to a gene: 5. The CDR3 runs 16 residues. The V gene's germline CDR1 is LGHNA and CDR2 YSLEER. The CDR3 nucleotides are TGCGCCAGCAGCCAAGAAGAGGGACAGGGCTATTCACCCCTCCACTTT. It yields the protein CASSQEEGQGYSPLHF.

This chain joins TRBV27 and TRBJ2-1; 7 bases line up with TRBD2. The V and J ends lost 5 bases and 8 bases, in that order; junction bases with no gene match: 6. Germline V gene lookup returns CDR1 MNHEY and CDR2 SMNVEV (reference sequence). CDR3 size: 13 residues. CDR3 bases: TGTGCCAGCAGTCCGGGGGGTTGCGATGAGCAGTTCTTC. Translated: CASSPGGCDEQFF.

Details on this clone: The same CDR3 is also encoded by other DNA sequences in this sample. The genes are TRBV6-8 and TRBJ1-2, with TRBD1 as a possible D gene (6 bases). Trimming cost V 2 bases and J 6 bases, with 10 bases left between them. Germline lookup yields CDR1 MNHGY and CDR2 SAAAGT. The CDR3 is 13 residues long. Here the CDR3 reads CASSYPGQNGYTF. The CDR3 DNA reads as TGTGCCAGCAGTTACCCCGGACAGAATGGCTACACCTTC.

Here the CDR3 reads CASSQAWGTSGGSSYEQYF. Here the CDR3 DNA reads TGTGCCAGCAGCCAAGCCTGGGGGACTAGCGGGGGATCCTCCTACGAGCAGTACTTC. The rearrangement links TRBV4-2 to TRBJ2-7, with 14 bases aligning to TRBD2. V was clipped by 1 base and J by 0 bases; unmatched bases: 8. The CDR3 is 19 residues long. Germline CDR1 is LGHNA and CDR2 is YNFKEQ.

This clone came up once. The V call is TRBV2, the J call TRBJ1-5, with D hard to call. V lost 4 bases to trimming and J lost 6 bases, with 10 bases between them. The CDR3 contains 13 residues. Germline values: CDR1 SNHLY, CDR2 FYNNEI. This CDR3 reads CASSGAISQPQHF. CDR3 nucleotide sequence: TGTGCCAGCAGTGGGGCCATAAGTCAGCCCCAGCATTTT.

Of note for this clone: The germline gene is not matched at one end of the junction; a read error may be the cause. The chain is built from TRBV10-3 and TRBJ2-7, with 15 bases fitting TRBD2. The germline gives CDR1 ENHRY, CDR2 SYGVKD. CDR3 length equals 17 residues. Written as DNA, the CDR3 is TGTGCCAGCAGTGATTGGACTAGCGGGGGGGATACCTACGAGCAGTACTTC. Protein product: CASSDWTSGGDTYEQYF.

There are a few counts of this clone. The chain employs TRBV28 and TRBJ1-2; 8 bases match TRBD1. This CDR3 is built from 13 residues. Trimming cost V 1 base and J 6 bases; bases outside gene matches: 1. Germline V gene sequence: CDR1 MDHEN, CDR2 SYDVKM. The CDR3 here is CASSLSQGDGYTF. CDR3 bases: TGTGCCAGCAGTTTATCACAGGGGGATGGCTACACCTTC.

The rearrangement links TRBV19 to TRBJ2-5; 12 bases fit TRBD2. The better agreement between TRBJ2-7 and the DNA end casts doubt on the J call. The CDR3 consists of 17 residues. Germline assignment: CDR1 LNHDA and CDR2 SQIVND (reference sequence). For the CDR3, the DNA is TGTGCCAGTAGTGCCTCTAGCGGGGGGGCTGAAGCCCACGAGCAGTACTTC. This codes for CASSASSGGAEAHEQYF.

The rearrangement uses TRBV30 and TRBJ2-2; 9 bases line up with TRBD1. With 3 bases clipped from V and 7 bases from J, the junction kept 15 bases outside the gene matches. This CDR3 is 17 amino acids long. Germline CDR1 and CDR2: GTSNPN and SVGIG (reference sequence). The CDR3 here is CAWRRKKDRGKNGELFF. The CDR3 bases are TGTGCCTGGAGGAGAAAGAAGGACAGGGGAAAAAACGGGGAGCTGTTTTTT.

The rearrangement joins TRBV27 to TRBJ2-7; TRBD1 might be the D (5 bases). The CDR3 loop spans 14 amino acids. In germline, CDR1 is MNHEY, CDR2 SMNVEV (reference sequence). Trimming stripped 0 bases from V and 3 bases from J, with 9 bases between. The CDR3 loop reads CASSLSGVDYEQYF. The DNA for the CDR3 is TGTGCCAGCAGTTTATCAGGGGTTGACTACGAGCAGTACTTC.

This rearrangement joins TRBV13 to TRBJ2-3, with D unresolved. This CDR3 has 14 amino acids. Per germline, CDR1 PRHDT and CDR2 FYEKMQ (reference sequence). Between the trimmed V and J ends, which lost 1 base and 3 bases, there was a span of 8 bases. This chain's CDR3 is CASSLVARTDTQYF. In nucleotides, the CDR3 is TGTGCCAGCAGCTTAGTTGCTAGGACAGATACGCAGTATTTT. Combining the CDR3 with reference TRBV13 and TRBJ2-3 gives the whole variable domain AAGVIQSPRHLIKEKRETATLKCYPIPRHDTVYWYQQGPGQDPQFLISFYEKMQSDKGSIPDRFSAQQFSDYHSELNMSSLELGDSALYFCASSLVARTDTQYFGPGTRLTVL.

This chain connects TRBV14 to TRBJ2-3; D possibly corresponds to TRBD2 (5 bases). Germline lookup yields CDR1 SGHDN and CDR2 FVKESK. Trimming removed 7 bases at V and 3 bases at J, with 11 bases between. The CDR3 extends over 13 amino acids. The CDR3 spells CASKIGKTDTQYF. The CDR3 DNA reads as TGTGCCAGCAAGATCGGGAAGACAGATACGCAGTATTTT.

This clone was picked up one time. The chain has TRBV18 and TRBJ1-6; D remains unclear. There are 15 residues in the CDR3. V was trimmed by 3 bases and J by 6 bases, leaving 12 bases between them. CDR1 and CDR2 (germline): KGHSH, LQKENI. CDR3 sequence: CASSPVYRTNSPLHF. Here the CDR3 DNA reads TGTGCCAGCTCACCTGTTTACAGAACTAATTCACCCCTCCACTTT. Supplemented by reference TRBV18 and TRBJ1-6, the full variable domain reads NAGVMQNPRHLVRRRGQEARLRCSPMKGHSHVYWYRQLPEEGLKFMVYLQKENIIDESGMPKERFSAEFPKEGPSILRIQQVVRGDSAAYFCASSPVYRTNSPLHFGNGTRLTVT.

This sequence joins TRBV19 and TRBJ2-3, with 9 nucleotides matching TRBD1. CDR1 and CDR2 (germline): LNHDA, SQIVND (reference sequence). CDR3 length equals 16 residues. Trimming at V came to 7 bases and at J to 5 bases, leaving 13 bases not matched to a gene. Here the CDR3 reads CASTPTGTGLGDTQYF. CDR3 sequence (DNA): TGTGCCAGTACTCCCACCGGGACAGGGCTTGGAGATACGCAGTATTTT.

This sequence joins TRBV25-1 and TRBJ2-7, with 7 bases lining up with TRBD1. CDR1 MGHDK and CDR2 SYGVNS come from the germline V gene. The junction had 4 bases not matched to a gene; V was cut back by 4 bases and J by 7 bases. The CDR3 runs to 12 residues. The CDR3: CASSATGPEQYF. For the CDR3, the DNA is TGTGCCAGCAGTGCGACAGGGCCTGAGCAGTACTTC.

The gene calls are TRBV15 and TRBJ2-1; D ambiguous. Germline CDR1 LNHNV, CDR2 YYDKDF (reference sequence). The CDR3 covers 14 residues. Trimming removed 8 bases at V and 4 bases at J, with 15 bases between. As DNA, the CDR3 is TGTGCCACCGTGTGGCGGAAATTTTACAATGAGCAGTTCTTC. Protein: CATVWRKFYNEQFF. Combining the CDR3 with reference TRBV15 and TRBJ2-1 gives the whole variable domain DAMVIQNPRYQVTQFGKPVTLSCSQTLNHNVMYWYQQKSSQAPKLLFHYYDKDFNNEADTPDNFQSRRPNTSFCFLDIRSPGLGDTAMYLCATVWRKFYNEQFFGPGTRLTVL.

CDR3 loop: CASSTTHTSGGQETQYF. CDR3 nucleotide sequence: TGTGCCAGTAGTACCACCCACACTAGCGGGGGACAAGAGACCCAGTACTTC. This chain joins TRBV19 and TRBJ2-5; 11 bases are a match to TRBD2. Germline V lookup: CDR1 LNHDA, CDR2 SQIVND (reference sequence). This CDR3 spans 17 amino acids. V lost 4 bases to trimming and J lost 2 bases; unmatched junction nucleotides: 9.

The rearrangement joins TRBV5-1 to TRBJ2-7, with 9 bases lining up with TRBD1. This CDR3 has 15 residues. Germline trimming cut 8 bases from V and 0 bases from J; bases unmatched to any gene: 9. Per germline, CDR1 SGHRS and CDR2 YFSETQ. The CDR3 nucleotides read TGCGCCAGTAATGGACAGGGGACCTTCTCCTACGAGCAGTACTTC. Its translation: CASNGQGTFSYEQYF.